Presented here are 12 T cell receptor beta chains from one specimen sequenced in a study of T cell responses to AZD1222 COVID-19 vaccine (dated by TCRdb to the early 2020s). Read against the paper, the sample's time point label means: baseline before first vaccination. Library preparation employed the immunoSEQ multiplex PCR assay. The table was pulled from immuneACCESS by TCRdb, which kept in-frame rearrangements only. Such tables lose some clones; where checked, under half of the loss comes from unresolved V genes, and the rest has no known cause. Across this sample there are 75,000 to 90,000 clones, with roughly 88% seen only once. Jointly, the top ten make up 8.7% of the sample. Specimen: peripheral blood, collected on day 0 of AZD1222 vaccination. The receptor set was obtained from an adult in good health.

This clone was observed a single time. In DNA, the CDR3 is TGTGCCAGCAGTTTATCGGACAGGGTAGGGACTGAAGCTTTCTTT. Its protein is CASSLSDRVGTEAFF. The chain links TRBV27 to TRBJ1-1; 8 positions agree with TRBD1. Germline values: CDR1 MNHEY, CDR2 SMNVEV (reference sequence). V trimming: 0 bases; J trimming: 5 bases; junction bases outside the gene matches: 5. CDR3 length: 15 amino acids.

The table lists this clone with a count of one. The CDR3 loop reads CASSEATTPGNTIYF. DNA of the CDR3: TGTGCCAGCAGTGAAGCTACAACCCCTGGAAACACCATATATTTT. The rearrangement uses TRBV6-1 and TRBJ1-3; D not certain. Germline V lookup: CDR1 MNHNS, CDR2 SASEGT. Trimming stripped 0 bases from V and 2 bases from J, with 8 bases between. The CDR3 has 15 residues.

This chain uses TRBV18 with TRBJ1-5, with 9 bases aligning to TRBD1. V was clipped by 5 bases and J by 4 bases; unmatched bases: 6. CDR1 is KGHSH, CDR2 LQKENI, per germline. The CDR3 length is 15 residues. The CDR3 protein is CASSMTGGRNQPQHF. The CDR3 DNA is TGTGCCAGCTCAATGACAGGGGGGAGAAATCAGCCCCAGCATTTT.

The CDR3 DNA is TGCGCCAGCAGCCCGGGACAGGTAGTTTCACCCCTCCACTTT. As protein: CASSPGQVVSPLHF. The J gene is TRBJ1-6, the V gene TRBV5-1, with TRBD1 matching over 8 bases. The CDR3 length is 14 residues. V shed 4 bases, J shed 9 bases, and the junction held 6 bases outside the gene matches. The V gene's germline CDR1 is SGHRS and CDR2 YFSETQ.

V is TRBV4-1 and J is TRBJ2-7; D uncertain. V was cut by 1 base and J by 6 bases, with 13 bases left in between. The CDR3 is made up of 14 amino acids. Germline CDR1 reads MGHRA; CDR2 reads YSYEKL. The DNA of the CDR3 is TGCGCCAGCAGCCAAGCTGCGTTAGGTCTCGAGCAGTACTTC. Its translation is CASSQAALGLEQYF.

The chain's CDR3 is CASSFGRGQQFF. The CDR3 region has the DNA TGTGCCAGCAGTTTCGGCAGGGGGCAGCAGTTCTTC. This rearrangement joins TRBV12-3 or TRBV12-4 to TRBJ2-1; 8 bases are shared with TRBD1. With 3 bases clipped from V and 11 bases from J, the junction kept 3 bases outside the gene matches. There are 12 residues in the CDR3.

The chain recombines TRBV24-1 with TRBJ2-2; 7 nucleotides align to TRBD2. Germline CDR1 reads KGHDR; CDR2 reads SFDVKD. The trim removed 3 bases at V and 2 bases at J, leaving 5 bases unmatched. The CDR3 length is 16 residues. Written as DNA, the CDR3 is TGTGCCACCAGTGATCCCCAGCGGGGTAACACCGGGGAGCTGTTTTTT. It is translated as CATSDPQRGNTGELFF.

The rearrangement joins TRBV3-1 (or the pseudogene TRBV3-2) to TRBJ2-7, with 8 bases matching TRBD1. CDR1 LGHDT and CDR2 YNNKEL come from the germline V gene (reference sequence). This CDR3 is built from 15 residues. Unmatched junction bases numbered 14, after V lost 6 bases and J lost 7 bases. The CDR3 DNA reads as TGTGCCAGCAGGAAACGGACAGGGCGGCCGTGGGAGCAGTACTTC. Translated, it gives CASRKRTGRPWEQYF.

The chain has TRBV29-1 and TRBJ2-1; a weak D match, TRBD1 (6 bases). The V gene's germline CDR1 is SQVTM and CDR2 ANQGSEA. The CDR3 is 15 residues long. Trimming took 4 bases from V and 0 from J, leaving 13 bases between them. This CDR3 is CSVVSGQSSYNEQFF. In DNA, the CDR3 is TGCAGCGTTGTTTCTGGACAGAGCTCCTACAATGAGCAGTTCTTC.

CDR3 region: CASSLTGGNYGYTF. CDR3 DNA sequence: TGTGCCAGCAGCTTGACAGGGGGGAACTATGGCTACACCTTC. The chain combines TRBV7-2 with TRBJ1-2; TRBD1 matches at 9 bases. Losses at the gene ends were 3 bases for V and 2 bases for J; bases not matched to a gene: 1. The CDR3 loop spans 14 amino acids. Germline V gene sequence: CDR1 SGHTA, CDR2 FQGNSA. The whole variable domain, filled in from reference TRBV7-2 and TRBJ1-2, reads GAGVSQSPSNKVTEKGKDVELRCDPISGHTALYWYRQSLGQGLEFLIYFQGNSAPDKSGLPSDRFSAERTGGSVSTLTIQRTQQEDSAVYLCASSLTGGNYGYTFGSGTRLTVV.

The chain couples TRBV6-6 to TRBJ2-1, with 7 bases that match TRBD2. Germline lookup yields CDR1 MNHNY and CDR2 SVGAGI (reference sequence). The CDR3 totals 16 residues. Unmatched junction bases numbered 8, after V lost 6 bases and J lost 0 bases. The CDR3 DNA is TGTGCCAGCAGGGCGAGAGGCGGGAGCTCCTACAATGAGCAGTTCTTC. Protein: CASRARGGSSYNEQFF.

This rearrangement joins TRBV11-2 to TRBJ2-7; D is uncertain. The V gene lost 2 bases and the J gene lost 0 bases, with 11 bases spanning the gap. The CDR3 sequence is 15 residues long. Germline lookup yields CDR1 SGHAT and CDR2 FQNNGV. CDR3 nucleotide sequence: TGTGCCAGCAGCTTATCCGGTCAAAGCTCCTACGAGCAGTACTTC. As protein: CASSLSGQSSYEQYF. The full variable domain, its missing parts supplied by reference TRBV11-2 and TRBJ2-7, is EAGVAQSPRYKIIEKRQSVAFWCNPISGHATLYWYQQILGQGPKLLIQFQNNGVVDDSQLPKDRFSAERLKGVDSTLKIQPAKLEDSAVYLCASSLSGQSSYEQYFGPGTRLTVT.